This T cell receptor (beta chain) is drawn from a study of blood T cells in healthy people across ages. Germline CDR1 MNHEY, CDR2 SVGAGI. J gave up 7 bases and V 4 bases, and 6 bases lay outside the gene matches. The CDR3 is made up of 14 amino acids. Individuals who donated were healthy Caucasians from Russia aged about 6 to 100. With a J-beta primer mix and a sample-barcoded 5' primer, a second PCR ran about 7 to 12 cycles. Each CDR3 protein is one row after TCRdb ran MiXCR on the 5' RACE reads. Among 550,000 to 750,000 distinct CDR3 sequences listed, about 21% were seen once. The sequence was collected from a man in his 70s in good health. The genes are TRBV6-5 and TRBJ1-1, with 10 nucleotides matching TRBD1. Sequencing was carried out using blood. CDR3 bases: TGTGCCAGCAGTTTGACAGGGGGCTTTCATGAAGCTTTCTTT. It codes for CASSLTGGFHEAFF.